This T cell receptor beta chain was identified during a study of blood T cell repertoires in COVID-19. The wider study: Sites in the United States, Italy and Spain provided acute and convalescent COVID-19 samples. From T cells, B-cell-depleted T cells, or PBMCs came the material, which was cDNA or gDNA.

In the authors' methods: Estimation of nucleated cell counts relied on the amplification of reference gene primers. The repertoire was sequenced with immunoSEQ multiplex PCR; TCRdb's copy has only in-frame clones and lacks some. V and J calls and clone size are copied from that table; D and trimming were computed from the DNA. The sample yields about 150,000 clones, roughly 80% seen once. V shed 1 base and J 3 bases; nucleotides not matched to a gene: 5. The CDR3 spans 15 residues. From germline, CDR1 is SGHRS and CDR2 YFSETQ. The chain couples TRBV5-1 to TRBJ2-7; 9 bases are a match to TRBD1. Sequenced: peripheral blood. This TCR was recovered from a man in his 70s with acute or convalescent COVID-19. For the CDR3, the DNA is TGCGCCAGCAGCTTGTCTTTGGGACAGGGCTACGAGCAGTACTTC. Translation gives CASSLSLGQGYEQYF.